This TCR beta chain was sequenced for a study of blood T cell repertoires in COVID-19. Study context: COVID-19 samples from acute and convalescent phases originated in the United States, Italy and Spain. T cells, B-cell-depleted T cells, or PBMCs supplied cDNA or gDNA.

Authors' analysis steps: Counts of nucleated cells, estimated from reference gene primer amplification, were obtained. The table came from immunoSEQ multiplex PCR; TCRdb's copy has only in-frame clones and leaves some out. V, J and clone size reflect that table, while D and trimming were determined from the DNA. Of roughly 250,000 clones listed, 70% to 90% are singletons. The CDR3 has 10 residues. CDR1 SGHAT and CDR2 FQNNGV come from the germline V gene. V was pared by 10 bases and J by 6 bases, with 9 bases between. Sequencing was performed on peripheral blood. The chain is built from TRBV11-2 and TRBJ1-2; D is possibly TRBD1 (6 bases). The origin of this receptor is a woman aged 40 to 49 with acute or convalescent COVID-19. The CDR3 region has the DNA TGTGCCATAAGACAGGATGGCTACACCTTC. It codes for CAIRQDGYTF.